One and the same sample provided the 5 T cell receptor beta chains below, sequenced in a study of T cells in Graves' hyperthyroidism and ophthalmopathy. Amplified regions were TCR beta CDR3 sequences from RNA transcripts. The study used the HTBI primer set for a first-round RT-PCR of the TCR CDR3. One entry per CDR3 protein results from TCRdb running MiXCR on the multiplex PCR reads. This table has 300,000 to 500,000 distinct CDR3 sequences, more than 12% appearing once. Sequenced sample: blood. The receptors derive from a woman under 40 with Graves' hyperthyroidism.

The genes are TRBV28 and TRBJ1-1; D possibly corresponds to TRBD1 (6 bases). The length of the CDR3 is 16 residues. V lost 4 bases, J lost 5 bases, and 20 bases lay in between. Germline V CDR1 and CDR2: MDHEN, SYDVKM. The CDR3 region is CASSSPSDRKITEAFF. The CDR3 DNA follows: TGTGCCAGCAGTTCTCCCAGCGACAGGAAGATAACTGAAGCTTTCTTT.

The gene calls are TRBV5-1 and TRBJ2-7, with D unresolved. Trimming pared 1 base from V and 3 bases from J, leaving 20 bases between. Germline CDR1 is SGHRS and CDR2 is YFSETQ. This CDR3 region has 17 residues. The CDR3 sequence: CASSLYPGQISNYEQYF. Written as DNA, the CDR3 is TGCGCCAGCAGCTTGTATCCTGGCCAGATCTCTAACTACGAGCAGTACTTC.

The CDR3 loop is CASSYSRLAGGPPYEQYF. The CDR3, as DNA: TGTGCCAGCAGTTACTCGAGACTAGCGGGAGGCCCCCCCTACGAGCAGTACTTC. This chain links TRBV6-2 or TRBV6-3 with TRBJ2-7, with TRBD2 matching 13 bases. Germline V gene lookup returns CDR1 MNHEY and CDR2 SVGEGT. The CDR3 is made up of 18 amino acids. Unmatched junction bases numbered 7, after V lost 0 bases and J lost 2 bases.

The J gene is TRBJ1-4, the V gene TRBV9, with a weak D call TRBD1 (5 bases). With 1 base removed from V and 2 bases from J, the gap between germline ends came to 9 bases. The CDR3 spans 15 residues. Germline CDR1 SGDLS, CDR2 YYNGEE. CDR3 region: CASSVSPGTNEKLFF. Here the CDR3 DNA reads TGTGCCAGCAGCGTATCGCCAGGGACTAATGAAAAACTGTTTTTT. Full variable domain (missing parts from reference TRBV9 and TRBJ1-4): DSGVTQTPKHLITATGQRVTLRCSPRSGDLSVYWYQQSLDQGLQFLIQYYNGEERAKGNILERFSAQQFPDLHSELNLSSLELGDSALYFCASSVSPGTNEKLFFGSGTQLSVL.

This clonotype was observed a handful of times. This sequence joins TRBV20-1 and TRBJ2-7; 12 nucleotides line up with TRBD1. The J segment lost 6 bases and the V segment lost 4 bases, leaving 10 bases of the junction unmatched. From germline, CDR1 is DFQATT and CDR2 SNEGSKA (reference sequence). This CDR3 has 15 amino acids. CDR3 protein: CSATSPGTGGFEQYF. In nucleotides, the CDR3 is TGCAGTGCTACCTCCCCCGGGACAGGGGGCTTCGAGCAGTACTTC.